This TCR beta chain was recovered during a study of blood T cell repertoires in COVID-19. Turning to the study itself: Both acute and convalescent COVID-19 samples were obtained from the United States, Italy and Spain. From T cells, B-cell-depleted T cells, or PBMCs came the material, which was cDNA or gDNA.

Original methodology: By means of reference gene primer amplification, nucleated cell counts were estimated. Sequencing was performed with immunoSEQ multiplex PCR; in TCRdb, only in-frame clones are kept and a portion is missing. The V and J calls and clone size come from that table; D and trimming were worked out from the DNA. Of 85,000 to 100,000 clones listed, under 90% are singletons. Germline V gene data show CDR1 as SGHDT and CDR2 as YYEEEE. V was shortened by 4 bases and J by 6 bases, with 19 bases between the two germline ends. The CDR3 consists of 15 residues. The chain uses TRBV5-6 and TRBJ1-2; D remains unclear. The origin of this receptor is a human donor in a cohort sampled during active COVID-19. Sequenced material: peripheral blood. Written as DNA, the CDR3 is TGTGCCAGCAGCCCACTTCTCCTAGGGAGGGATGGCTACACCTTC. Protein sequence: CASSPLLLGRDGYTF.